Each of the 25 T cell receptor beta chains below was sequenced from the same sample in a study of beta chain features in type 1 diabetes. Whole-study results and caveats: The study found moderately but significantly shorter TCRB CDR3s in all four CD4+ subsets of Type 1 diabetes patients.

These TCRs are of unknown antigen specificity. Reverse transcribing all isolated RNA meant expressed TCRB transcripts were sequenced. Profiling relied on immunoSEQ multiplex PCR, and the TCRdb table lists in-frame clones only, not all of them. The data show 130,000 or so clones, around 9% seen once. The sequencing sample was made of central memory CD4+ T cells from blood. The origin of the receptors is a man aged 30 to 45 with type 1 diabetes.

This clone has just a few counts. CDR3 residues: CASSFAGTGSYEQYF. DNA of the CDR3: TGTGCCAGCAGTTTCGCCGGGACAGGGTCCTACGAGCAGTACTTC. The V gene is TRBV5-4, the J gene TRBJ2-7, with 9 positions matching TRBD1. Per the germline V gene, CDR1 is SGHNT and CDR2 is YYREEE (reference sequence). V lost 5 bases to trimming and J lost 1 base; unmatched junction nucleotides: 7. This CDR3 has 15 amino acids.

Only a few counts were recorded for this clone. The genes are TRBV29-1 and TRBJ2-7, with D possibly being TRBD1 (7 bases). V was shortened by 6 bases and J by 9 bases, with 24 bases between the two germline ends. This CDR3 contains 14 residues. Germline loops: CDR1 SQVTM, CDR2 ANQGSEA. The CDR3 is CSVSVEGAARGQYF. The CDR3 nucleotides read TGCAGCGTCTCGGTGGAGGGGGCTGCGCGTGGGCAGTACTTC.

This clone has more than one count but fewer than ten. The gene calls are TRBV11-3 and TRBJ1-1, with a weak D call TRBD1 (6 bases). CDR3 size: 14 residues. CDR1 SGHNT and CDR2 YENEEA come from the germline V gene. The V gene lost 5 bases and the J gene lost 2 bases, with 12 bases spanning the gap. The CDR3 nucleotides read TGTGCCAGCAGCGATACAGGGCTCAACACTGAAGCTTTCTTT. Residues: CASSDTGLNTEAFF. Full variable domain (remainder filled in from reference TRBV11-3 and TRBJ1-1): EAGVVQSPRYKIIEKKQPVAFWCNPISGHNTLYWYLQNLGQGPELLIRYENEEAVDDSQLPKDRFSAERLKGVDSTLKIQPAELGDSAVYLCASSDTGLNTEAFFGQGTRLTVV.

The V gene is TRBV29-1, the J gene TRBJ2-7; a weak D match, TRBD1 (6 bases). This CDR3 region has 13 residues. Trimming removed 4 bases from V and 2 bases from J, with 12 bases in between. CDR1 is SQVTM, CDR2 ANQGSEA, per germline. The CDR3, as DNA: TGCAGCGTTGGGACGGACAGACCCTACGAGCAGTACTTC. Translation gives CSVGTDRPYEQYF.

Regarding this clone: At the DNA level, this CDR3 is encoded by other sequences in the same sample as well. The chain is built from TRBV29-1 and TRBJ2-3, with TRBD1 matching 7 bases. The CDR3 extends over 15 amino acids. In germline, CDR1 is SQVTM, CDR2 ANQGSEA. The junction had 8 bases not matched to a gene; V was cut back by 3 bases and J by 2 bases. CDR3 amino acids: CSVDRAGGNTDTQYF. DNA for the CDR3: TGCAGCGTTGATAGAGCAGGGGGAAACACAGATACGCAGTATTTT.

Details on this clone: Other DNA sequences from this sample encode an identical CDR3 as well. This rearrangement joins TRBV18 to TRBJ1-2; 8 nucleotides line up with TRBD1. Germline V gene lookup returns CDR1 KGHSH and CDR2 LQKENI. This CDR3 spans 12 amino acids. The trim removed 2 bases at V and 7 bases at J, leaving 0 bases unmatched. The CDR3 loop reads CASSPGTGGYTF. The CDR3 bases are TGTGCCAGCTCACCAGGGACAGGTGGCTACACCTTC.

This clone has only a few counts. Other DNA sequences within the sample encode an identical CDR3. CDR3 coding DNA: TGTGCCAGCAGTTACTCGCGGTCGGGAGATTCACCCCTCCACTTT. Translation gives CASSYSRSGDSPLHF. V gene TRBV6-5 combines with J gene TRBJ1-6; no definite D call. The ends were cut back, 0 bases at V and 8 bases at J, with 11 bases in the middle. The CDR3 runs to 15 residues. Germline V CDR1 and CDR2: MNHEY, SVGAGI.

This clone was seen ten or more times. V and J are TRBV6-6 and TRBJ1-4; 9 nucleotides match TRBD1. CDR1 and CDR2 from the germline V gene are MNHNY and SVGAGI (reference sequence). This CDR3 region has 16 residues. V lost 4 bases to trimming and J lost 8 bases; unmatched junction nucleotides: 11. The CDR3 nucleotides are TGTGCCAGCAGTTCCTACTCGATGGACAGGGGCGAAAAACTGTTTTTT. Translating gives CASSSYSMDRGEKLFF.

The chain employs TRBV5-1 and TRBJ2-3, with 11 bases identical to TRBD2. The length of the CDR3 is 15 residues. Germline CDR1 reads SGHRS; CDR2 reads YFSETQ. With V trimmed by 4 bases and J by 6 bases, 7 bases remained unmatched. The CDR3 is CASSTGLAGPDTQYF. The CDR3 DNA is TGCGCCAGCAGCACCGGACTAGCGGGCCCGGATACGCAGTATTTT.

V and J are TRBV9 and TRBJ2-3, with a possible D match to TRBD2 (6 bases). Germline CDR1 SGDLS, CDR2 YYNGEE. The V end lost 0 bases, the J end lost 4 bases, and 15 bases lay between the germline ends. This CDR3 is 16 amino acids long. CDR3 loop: CASSVAVGGSSDTQYF. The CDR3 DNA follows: TGTGCCAGCAGCGTAGCGGTGGGGGGAAGTTCAGATACGCAGTATTTT. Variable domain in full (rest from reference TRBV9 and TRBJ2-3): DSGVTQTPKHLITATGQRVTLRCSPRSGDLSVYWYQQSLDQGLQFLIQYYNGEERAKGNILERFSAQQFPDLHSELNLSSLELGDSALYFCASSVAVGGSSDTQYFGPGTRLTVL.

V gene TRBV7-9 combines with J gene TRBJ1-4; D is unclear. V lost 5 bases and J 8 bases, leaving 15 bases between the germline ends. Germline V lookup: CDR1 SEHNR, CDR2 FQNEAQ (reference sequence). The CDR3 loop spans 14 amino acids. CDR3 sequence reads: CASSQRGLEEKLFF. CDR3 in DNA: TGTGCCAGCAGCCAACGGGGTCTGGAAGAAAAACTGTTTTTT.

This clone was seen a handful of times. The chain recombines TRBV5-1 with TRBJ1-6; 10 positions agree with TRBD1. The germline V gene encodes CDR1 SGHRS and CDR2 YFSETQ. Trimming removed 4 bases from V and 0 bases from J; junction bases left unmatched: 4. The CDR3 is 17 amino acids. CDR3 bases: TGCGCCAGCAGCCTACGGACAGGGGGCTCCTATAATTCACCCCTCCACTTT. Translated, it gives CASSLRTGGSYNSPLHF.

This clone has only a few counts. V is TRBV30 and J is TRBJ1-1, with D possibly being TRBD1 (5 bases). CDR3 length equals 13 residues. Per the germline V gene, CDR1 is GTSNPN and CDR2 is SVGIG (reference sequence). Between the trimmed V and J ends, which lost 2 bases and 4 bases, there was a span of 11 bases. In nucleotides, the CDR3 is TGTGCCTGGAGTAGTCAGGGAGGCACTGAAGCTTTCTTT. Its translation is CAWSSQGGTEAFF.

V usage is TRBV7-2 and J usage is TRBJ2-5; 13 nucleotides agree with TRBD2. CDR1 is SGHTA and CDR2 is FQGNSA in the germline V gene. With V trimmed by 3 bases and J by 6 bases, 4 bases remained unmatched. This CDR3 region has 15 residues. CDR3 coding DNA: TGTGCCAGCAGCTTGCTGACTAGCGGGGGGCAGACCCAGTACTTC. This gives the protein CASSLLTSGGQTQYF.

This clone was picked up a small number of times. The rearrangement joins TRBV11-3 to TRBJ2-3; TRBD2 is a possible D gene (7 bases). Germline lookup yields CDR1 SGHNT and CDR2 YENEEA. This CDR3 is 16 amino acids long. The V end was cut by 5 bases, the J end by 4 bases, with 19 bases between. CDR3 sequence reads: CASSGGARGVADTQYF. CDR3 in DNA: TGTGCCAGCAGCGGGGGGGCCCGCGGTGTCGCAGATACGCAGTATTTT.

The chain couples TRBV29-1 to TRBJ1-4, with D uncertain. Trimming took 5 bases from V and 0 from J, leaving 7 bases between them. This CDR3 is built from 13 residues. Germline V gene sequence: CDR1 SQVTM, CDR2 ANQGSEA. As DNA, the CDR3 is TGCAGCGTTCAAGTCGCAACTAATGAAAAACTGTTTTTT. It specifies CSVQVATNEKLFF. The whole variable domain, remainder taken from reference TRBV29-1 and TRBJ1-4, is SAVISQKPSRDICQRGTSLTIQCQVDSQVTMMFWYRQQPGQSLTLIATANQGSEATYESGFVIDKFPISRPNLTFSTLTVSNMSPEDSSIYLCSVQVATNEKLFFGSGTQLSVL.

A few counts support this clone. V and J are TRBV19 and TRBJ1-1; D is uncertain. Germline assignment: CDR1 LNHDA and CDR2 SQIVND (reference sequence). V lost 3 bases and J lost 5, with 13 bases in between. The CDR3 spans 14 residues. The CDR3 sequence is CASSMAGPLTEAFF. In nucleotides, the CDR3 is TGTGCCAGTAGTATGGCGGGCCCTTTAACTGAAGCTTTCTTT.

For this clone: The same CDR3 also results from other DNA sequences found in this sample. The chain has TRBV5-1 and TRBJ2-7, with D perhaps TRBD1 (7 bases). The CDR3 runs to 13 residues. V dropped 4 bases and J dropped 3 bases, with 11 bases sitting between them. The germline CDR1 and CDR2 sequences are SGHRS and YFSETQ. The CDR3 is CASSRRDSYEQYF. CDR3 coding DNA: TGCGCCAGCAGCCGGCGGGACAGCTACGAGCAGTACTTC.

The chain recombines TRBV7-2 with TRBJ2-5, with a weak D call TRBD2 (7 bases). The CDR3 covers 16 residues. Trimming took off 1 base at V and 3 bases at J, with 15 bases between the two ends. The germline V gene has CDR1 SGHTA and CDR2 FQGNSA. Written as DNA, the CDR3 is TGTGCCAGCAGCTTAGGGGTAGGCGGGGGCGAAGAGACCCAGTACTTC. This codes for CASSLGVGGGEETQYF.

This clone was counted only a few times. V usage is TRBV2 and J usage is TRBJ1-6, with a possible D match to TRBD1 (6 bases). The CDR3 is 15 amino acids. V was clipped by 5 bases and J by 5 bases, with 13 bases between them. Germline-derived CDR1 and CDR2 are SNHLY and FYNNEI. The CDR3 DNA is TGTGCCAGCAGTACACAGGGTCCGAATAATTCACCCCTCCACTTT. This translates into CASSTQGPNNSPLHF.

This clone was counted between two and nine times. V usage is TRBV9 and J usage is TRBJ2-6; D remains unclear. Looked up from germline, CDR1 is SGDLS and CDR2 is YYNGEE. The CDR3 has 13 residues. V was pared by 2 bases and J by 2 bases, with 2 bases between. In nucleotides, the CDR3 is TGTGCCAGCAGCGTCGCTGGGGCCAACGTCCTGACTTTC. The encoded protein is CASSVAGANVLTF.

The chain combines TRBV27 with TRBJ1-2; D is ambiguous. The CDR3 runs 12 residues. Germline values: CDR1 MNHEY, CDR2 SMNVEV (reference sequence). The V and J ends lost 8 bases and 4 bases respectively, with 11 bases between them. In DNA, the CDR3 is TGTGCCAGCTCCGACCGGGGCTATGGCTACACCTTC. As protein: CASSDRGYGYTF.

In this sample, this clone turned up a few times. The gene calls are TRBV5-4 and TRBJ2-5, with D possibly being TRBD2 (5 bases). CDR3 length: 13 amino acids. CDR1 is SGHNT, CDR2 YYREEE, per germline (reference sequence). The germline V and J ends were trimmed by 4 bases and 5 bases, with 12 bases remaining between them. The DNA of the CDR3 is TGTGCCAGCAGCATTTATAGCGCGGAGACCCAGTACTTC. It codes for CASSIYSAETQYF. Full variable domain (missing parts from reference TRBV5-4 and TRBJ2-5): ETGVTQSPTHLIKTRGQQVTLRCSSQSGHNTVSWYQQALGQGPQFIFQYYREEENGRGNFPPRFSGLQFPNYSSELNVNALELDDSALYLCASSIYSAETQYFGPGTRLLVL.

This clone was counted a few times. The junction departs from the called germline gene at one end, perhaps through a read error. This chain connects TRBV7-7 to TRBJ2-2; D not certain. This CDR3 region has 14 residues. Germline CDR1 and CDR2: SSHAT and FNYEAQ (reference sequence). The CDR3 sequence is CASSPKANTGELFF. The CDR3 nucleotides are TGTGCTAGCAGCCCTAAAGCTAACACCGGGGAGCTGTTTTTT.

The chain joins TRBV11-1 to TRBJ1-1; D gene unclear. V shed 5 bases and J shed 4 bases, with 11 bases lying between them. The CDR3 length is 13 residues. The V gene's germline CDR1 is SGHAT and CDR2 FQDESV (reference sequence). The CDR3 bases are TGTGCCAGCAGCATAGGGAGGGCCACTGAAGCTTTCTTT. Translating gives CASSIGRATEAFF.